This T cell receptor beta chain stems from a study of blood T cell repertoires in COVID-19. As for the study in general: The United States, Italy and Spain provided the acute and convalescent COVID-19 samples. PBMCs, B-cell-depleted T cells, or T cells were the source of the cDNA or gDNA that made up the material.

Authors' analysis steps: For nucleated cells, counts were estimated from reference gene primer amplification. Sequencing used immunoSEQ multiplex PCR; TCRdb keeps in-frame clones, though not all of them. The V and J calls and the clone size are those of that table, but D and trimming were determined from the DNA. The sample comprises about 250,000 clones, over 80% of which are singletons, and under 30% rests with the top ten. Germline V gene sequence: CDR1 KGHSH, CDR2 LQKENI. J lost 1 base, V lost 6 bases, and 6 bases had no gene match. The CDR3 contains 17 residues. The receptor was derived from a man in his forties with acute or convalescent COVID-19. Material for sequencing was peripheral blood. The J gene is TRBJ2-1, the V gene TRBV18; 13 bases line up with TRBD2. CDR3 in amino acids: CASSRRTSGRSYNEQFF. The CDR3 DNA reads TGTGCCAGCTCGCGTCGGACTAGCGGGAGATCCTACAATGAGCAGTTCTTC.